Sequencing of this TCR beta chain was carried out in a study of Ad26.COV2.S vaccination and SARS-CoV-2 variants. The protocol was immunoSEQ multiplex PCR, while the TCRdb copy is restricted to in-frame clones and leaves out a portion. The sample lists over 130,000 clones, 86% seen once, with about 5% in the top ten. On this clone itself: The antigen is unknown.

V lost 7 bases and J lost 7, with 15 bases in between. The CDR3 is 13 residues long. Germline V CDR1 and CDR2: SEHNR, FQNEAQ (reference sequence). Study-level points and caveats: Possibly, TCR breadth and depth analyses underestimated total T cell responses. Vaccine recipients showed a spike-specific TCR breadth that was higher than in placebo recipients. After vaccination, reports described spike-specific CD8+ and CD4+ T cell responses as showing substantial breadth. Measurement of non-spike TCR breadth gave similar results in vaccine and placebo recipients.

Source: peripheral blood, taken after recovery from COVID-19. This sequence originates from a human donor who had recovered from COVID-19. This chain connects TRBV7-9 to TRBJ2-3; perhaps TRBD2 as D (5 bases). The CDR3 bases are TGTGCCAGCACCCCCCGCGACGGGAATACGCAGTATTTT. Translation: CASTPRDGNTQYF.